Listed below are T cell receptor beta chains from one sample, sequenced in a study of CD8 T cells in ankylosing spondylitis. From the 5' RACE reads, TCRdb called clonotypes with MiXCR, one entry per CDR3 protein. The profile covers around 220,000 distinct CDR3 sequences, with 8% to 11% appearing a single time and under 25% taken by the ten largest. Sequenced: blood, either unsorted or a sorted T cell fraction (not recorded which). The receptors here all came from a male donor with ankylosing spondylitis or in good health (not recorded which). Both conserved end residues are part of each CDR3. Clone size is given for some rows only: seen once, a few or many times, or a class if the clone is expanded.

cdr3_aa: CASNAGTGGAEQYF
j_call: TRBJ2-7
v_call: TRBV28
clone_size: -

cdr3_aa: CASSTRDRLTDTQYF
j_call: TRBJ2-3
v_call: TRBV7-9
clone_size: many

cdr3_aa: CASSFTLVLEQFF
j_call: TRBJ2-1
v_call: TRBV5-6
clone_size: many

cdr3_aa: CATSDLGPGQGGNEQFF
j_call: TRBJ2-1
v_call: TRBV24-1
clone_size: -

cdr3_aa: CASVGLEHETQYF
j_call: TRBJ2-5
v_call: TRBV12-3/TRBV12-4
clone_size: -

cdr3_aa: CASSQSPLNRADNSPLHF
j_call: TRBJ1-6
v_call: TRBV3-1
clone_size: many

cdr3_aa: CASSPDRQGSTF
j_call: TRBJ1-2
v_call: TRBV6-1
clone_size: many

cdr3_aa: CATWTGRTEAFF
j_call: TRBJ1-1
v_call: TRBV6-6
clone_size: -

cdr3_aa: CASRPGQGRAEAFF
j_call: TRBJ1-1
v_call: TRBV12-3/TRBV12-4
clone_size: many

cdr3_aa: CASSHTSGGADNEQFF
j_call: TRBJ2-1
v_call: TRBV7-8
clone_size: few

cdr3_aa: CASSRGLAGGRSDTQYF
j_call: TRBJ2-3
v_call: TRBV7-2
clone_size: -

cdr3_aa: CASIPGQGTSNSPLHF
j_call: TRBJ1-6
v_call: TRBV2
clone_size: many

cdr3_aa: CSAGGLAGATDTQYF
j_call: TRBJ2-3
v_call: TRBV20-1
clone_size: many

cdr3_aa: CSARDSHTEAFF
j_call: TRBJ1-1
v_call: TRBV20-1
clone_size: few

cdr3_aa: CSARDLMGEEQGRAGELFF
j_call: TRBJ2-2
v_call: TRBV20-1
clone_size: few

cdr3_aa: CASSLMGAGLNEQYF
j_call: TRBJ2-7
v_call: TRBV5-1
clone_size: few

cdr3_aa: CSATSGTGPHEQYF
j_call: TRBJ2-7
v_call: TRBV20-1
clone_size: -

cdr3_aa: CASSFDRGNEQYF
j_call: TRBJ2-7
v_call: TRBV11-2
clone_size: many

cdr3_aa: CSVAGTGVSYEQYF
j_call: TRBJ2-7
v_call: TRBV29-1
clone_size: many

cdr3_aa: CASSFMSGGRHTSYEQYF
j_call: TRBJ2-7
v_call: TRBV12-3/TRBV12-4
clone_size: many

cdr3_aa: CASSYGWAADTQYF
j_call: TRBJ2-3
v_call: TRBV5-5
clone_size: many

cdr3_aa: CASSAGGDSNQPQHF
j_call: TRBJ1-5
v_call: TRBV5-1
clone_size: many

cdr3_aa: CASSLAPGNSNQPQHF
j_call: TRBJ1-5
v_call: TRBV7-2
clone_size: many

cdr3_aa: CSARPGTSDETQYF
j_call: TRBJ2-5
v_call: TRBV20-1
clone_size: many

cdr3_aa: CASSLEPTNEKLFF
j_call: TRBJ1-4
v_call: TRBV5-6
clone_size: many

cdr3_aa: CASSPPGNYYGYTF
j_call: TRBJ1-2
v_call: TRBV14
clone_size: once

cdr3_aa: CASSQVGQGAYTGELFF
j_call: TRBJ2-2
v_call: TRBV14
clone_size: many

cdr3_aa: CASSLSGGDPYEQYF
j_call: TRBJ2-7
v_call: TRBV28
clone_size: many

cdr3_aa: CASSNTGTGGTEAFF
j_call: TRBJ1-1
v_call: TRBV7-3
clone_size: -

cdr3_aa: CASSQGQGSSGANVLTF
j_call: TRBJ2-6
v_call: TRBV4-2
clone_size: few

cdr3_aa: CASSPMEPQSF
j_call: TRBJ2-5
v_call: TRBV27
clone_size: -

cdr3_aa: CASRESGTIETQYF
j_call: TRBJ2-5
v_call: TRBV6-1
clone_size: -

cdr3_aa: CASSRQTEGGEQFF
j_call: TRBJ2-1
v_call: TRBV3-1
clone_size: many

cdr3_aa: CSATLQRTGANYGYTF
j_call: TRBJ1-2
v_call: TRBV20-1
clone_size: many

cdr3_aa: CASSLGSSGGNNEQFF
j_call: TRBJ2-1
v_call: TRBV7-2
clone_size: many

cdr3_aa: CASSAPSTDTQYF
j_call: TRBJ2-3
v_call: TRBV11-3
clone_size: many

cdr3_aa: CASSSTGGGNGYTF
j_call: TRBJ1-2
v_call: TRBV7-9
clone_size: many

cdr3_aa: CASSLPSGAEFF
j_call: TRBJ2-1
v_call: TRBV12-3/TRBV12-4
clone_size: few

cdr3_aa: CASSLYASQSANYGYTF
j_call: TRBJ1-2
v_call: TRBV5-1
clone_size: many

cdr3_aa: CASSLGGGEISDTQYF
j_call: TRBJ2-3
v_call: TRBV7-9
clone_size: many